This TCR beta chain was retrieved from a study of early T cells in non-severe SARS-CoV-2 infection. cDNA molecules, individually, were tagged with unique molecular identifiers. From the 5' RACE reads, TCRdb called clonotypes with MiXCR, one entry per CDR3 protein. The profile shows approximately 29,000 distinct CDR3 sequences, approximately 5% of them singletons. The CDR3 has 10 amino acids. The V end was cut by 10 bases, the J end by 2 bases, with 4 bases between. Germline V gene lookup returns CDR1 MDHEN and CDR2 SYDVKM. The chain is built from TRBV28 and TRBJ2-3; no reliable D call. The source of this sequence is an adult who was a healthcare worker with PCR-confirmed SARS-CoV-2 infection or an uninfected control (not recorded which). Sequencing was done on a sample of whole blood. In DNA, the CDR3 is TGTGCCACCACCACAGATACGCAGTATTTT. Encoded protein: CATTTDTQYF.